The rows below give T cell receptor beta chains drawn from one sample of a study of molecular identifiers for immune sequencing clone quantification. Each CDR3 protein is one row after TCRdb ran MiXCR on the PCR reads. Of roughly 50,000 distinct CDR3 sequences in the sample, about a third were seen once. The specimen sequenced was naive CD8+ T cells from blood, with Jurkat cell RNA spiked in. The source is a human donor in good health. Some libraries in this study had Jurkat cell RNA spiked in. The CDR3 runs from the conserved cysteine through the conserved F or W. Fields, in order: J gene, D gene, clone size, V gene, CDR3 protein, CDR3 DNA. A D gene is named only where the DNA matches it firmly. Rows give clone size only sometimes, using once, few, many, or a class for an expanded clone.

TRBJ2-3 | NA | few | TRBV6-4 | CASRGRSDTQYF | TGTGCCAGCCGCGGCAGAAGCGATACGCAGTATTTT
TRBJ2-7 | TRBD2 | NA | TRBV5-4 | CASSFGLADLSYEQYF | TGTGCCAGCAGCTTCGGACTAGCGGACCTCTCCTACGAGCAGTACTTC
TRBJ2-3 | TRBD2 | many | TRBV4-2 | CASSQESGGMSDTQYF | TGTGCCAGCAGCCAAGAGTCGGGAGGGATGTCAGATACGCAGTATTTT
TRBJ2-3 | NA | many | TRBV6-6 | CASAGGFFSDTQYF | TGTGCCAGCGCCGGGGGTTTTTTTTCCGATACGCAGTATTTT
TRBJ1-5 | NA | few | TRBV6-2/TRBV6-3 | CASNGVVGQPQHF | TGTGCCAGCAACGGGGTCGTAGGTCAGCCCCAGCATTTT
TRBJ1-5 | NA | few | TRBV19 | CASSMGSSSNQPQHF | TGTGCCAGTAGTATGGGCAGCTCTAGCAATCAGCCCCAGCATTTT
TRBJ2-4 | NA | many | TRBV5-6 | CASSLFLAKNIQYF | TGTGCCAGCAGCCTTTTCTTAGCCAAAAACATTCAGTACTTC
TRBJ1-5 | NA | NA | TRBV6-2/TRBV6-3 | CASSYSSGWGNQPQHF | TGTGCCAGCAGTTACAGTTCAGGTTGGGGCAATCAGCCCCAGCATTTT
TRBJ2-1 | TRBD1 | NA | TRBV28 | CASRLQGAFGQENEQFF | TGTGCCAGCAGATTACAGGGGGCGTTCGGCCAGGAGAATGAGCAGTTCTTC
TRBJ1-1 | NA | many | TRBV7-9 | CASWGSRNTEAFF | TGTGCCAGCTGGGGGAGCAGGAACACTGAAGCTTTCTTT
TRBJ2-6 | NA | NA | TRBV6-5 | CASTPFFGSDYSGANVLTF | NA
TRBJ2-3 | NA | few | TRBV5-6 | CASSSALTDTQYF | TGTGCCAGCAGTTCGGCCCTCACAGATACGCAGTATTTT
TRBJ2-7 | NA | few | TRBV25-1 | CASSDVGISYEQYF | TGTGCCAGCAGTGATGTGGGGATTTCCTACGAGCAGTACTTC
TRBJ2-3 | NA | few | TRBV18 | CASSRIGPGDTQYF | TGTGCCAGCTCACGCATAGGTCCGGGAGATACGCAGTATTTT
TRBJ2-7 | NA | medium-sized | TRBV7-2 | CASSALTRFPYEQYF | TGTGCCAGCAGCGCCCTAACTAGGTTCCCCTACGAGCAGTACTTC
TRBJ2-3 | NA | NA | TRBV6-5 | CASSSLTPPPQYF | TGTGCCAGCAGTTCCTTGACACCCCCGCCGCAGTATTTT
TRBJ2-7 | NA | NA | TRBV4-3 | CASSQVGSPYEQNF | TGCGCCAGCAGCCAAGTAGGATCCCCCTACGAGCAGAACTTC
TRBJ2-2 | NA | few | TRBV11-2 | CASSLVGRAGELFF | TGTGCCAGCAGCTTAGTAGGACGGGCCGGGGAGCTGTTTTTT
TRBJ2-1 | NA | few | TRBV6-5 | CASSYSSRPPYNEQFF | TGTGCCAGCAGTTACTCATCCAGGCCTCCCTACAATGAGCAGTTCTTC
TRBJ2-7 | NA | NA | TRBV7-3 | CASSFECRRINYEQYF | TGTGCCAGCAGCTTTGAGTGCAGGCGGATAAACTACGAGCAGTACTTC
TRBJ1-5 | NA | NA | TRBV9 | CASSVGDVNQPQHF | TGTGCCAGCAGCGTAGGGGACGTCAATCAGCCCCAGCATTTT
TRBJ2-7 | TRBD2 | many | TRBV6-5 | CASSFTGTSAEQYF | TGTGCCAGCAGTTTCACCGGGACTAGCGCCGAGCAGTACTTC
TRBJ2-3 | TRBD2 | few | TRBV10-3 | CAISLLAGDTDTQYF | TGTGCCATCAGCCTACTAGCGGGAGACACAGATACGCAGTATTTT
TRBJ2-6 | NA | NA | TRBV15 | CATRGSNTGHLSSGANVLTF | TGTGCCACCAGGGGGTCTAATACGGGACACCTAAGTTCTGGGGCCAACGTCCTGACTTTC
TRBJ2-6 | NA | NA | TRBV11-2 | CASSSFPQAAGANVLTF | TGTGCCAGCAGCTCCTTCCCCCAGGCAGCCGGGGCCAACGTCCTGACTTTC
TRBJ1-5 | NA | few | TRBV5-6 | CASSLLGVSNQPQHF | TGTGCCAGCAGCTTGTTGGGGGTTAGCAATCAGCCCCAGCATTTT
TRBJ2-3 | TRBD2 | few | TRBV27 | CASKLRSGRVDTQYF | TGTGCCAGCAAACTTAGGAGCGGGAGAGTGGATACGCAGTATTTT
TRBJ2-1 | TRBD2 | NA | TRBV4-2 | CASSSPGTSVNEQFF | TGTGCCAGCAGTTCGCCCGGGACTAGCGTCAATGAGCAGTTCTTC
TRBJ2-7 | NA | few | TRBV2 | CASSDYFYEQYF | TGTGCCAGCAGTGATTATTTCTACGAGCAGTACTTC
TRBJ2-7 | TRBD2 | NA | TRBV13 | CASSLRLAGSYEQYF | TGTGCCAGCAGCTTAAGACTAGCGGGAAGTTACGAGCAGTACTTC
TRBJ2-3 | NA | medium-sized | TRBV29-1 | CSVDEDTQYF | TGCAGCGTTGATGAGGATACGCAGTATTTT
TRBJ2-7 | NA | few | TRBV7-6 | CASSLASRGYEQYF | TGTGCCAGCAGCTTAGCCTCCAGGGGATACGAGCAGTACTTC
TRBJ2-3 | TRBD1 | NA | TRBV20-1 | CSARDQDRGDTDTQYF | TGCAGTGCTAGAGATCAGGACAGGGGGGATACAGATACGCAGTATTTT
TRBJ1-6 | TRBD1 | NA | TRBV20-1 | CSAMIGTGGGSPLHF | TGCAGTGCTATGATAGGGACAGGGGGAGGTTCACCCCTCCACTTT
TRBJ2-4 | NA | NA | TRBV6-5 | CASRRRGSKNIQYF | TGTGCCAGCAGGCGCCGGGGGTCCAAAAACATTCAGTACTTC
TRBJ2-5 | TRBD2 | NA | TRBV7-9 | CASSRTSGRRAETQYF | TGTGCCAGCAGCCGGACTAGCGGGAGGAGGGCCGAGACCCAGTACTTC
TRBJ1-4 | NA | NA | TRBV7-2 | CASSLELGVTYEKLFF | TGTGCCAGCAGCTTAGAGCTGGGGGTGACTTATGAAAAACTGTTTTTT
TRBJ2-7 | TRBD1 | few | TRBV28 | CASTWTGPYEQYF | TGTGCCAGCACCTGGACAGGCCCCTACGAGCAGTACTTC
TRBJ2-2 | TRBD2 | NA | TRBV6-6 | CASSRGLAGLSNTGELFF | TGTGCCAGCAGCAGAGGGCTAGCGGGATTATCGAACACCGGGGAGCTGTTTTTT
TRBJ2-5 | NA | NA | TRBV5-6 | CAISLIEETQYF | TGTGCCATCAGCCTCATAGAAGAGACCCAGTACTTC
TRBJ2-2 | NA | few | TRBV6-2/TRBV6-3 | CASRRRTTGELFF | TGTGCCAGCAGGAGACGGACCACCGGGGAGCTGTTTTTT
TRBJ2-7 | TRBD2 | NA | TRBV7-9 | CASSLMGRGLGEQYF | TGTGCCAGCAGCTTGATGGGGAGGGGCCTTGGCGAGCAGTACTTC